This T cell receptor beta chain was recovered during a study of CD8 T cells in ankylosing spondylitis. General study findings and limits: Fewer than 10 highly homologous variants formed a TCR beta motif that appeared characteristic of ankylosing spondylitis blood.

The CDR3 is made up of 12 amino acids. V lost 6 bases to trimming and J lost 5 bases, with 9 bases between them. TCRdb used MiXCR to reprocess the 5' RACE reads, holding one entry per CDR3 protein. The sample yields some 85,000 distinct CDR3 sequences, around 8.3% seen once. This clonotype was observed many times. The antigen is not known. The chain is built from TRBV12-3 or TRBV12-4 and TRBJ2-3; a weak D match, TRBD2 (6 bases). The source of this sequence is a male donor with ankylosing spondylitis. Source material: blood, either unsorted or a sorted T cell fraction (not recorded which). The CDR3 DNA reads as TGTGCCAGCAGAGAGGGAGGAGATACGCAGTATTTT. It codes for CASREGGDTQYF.